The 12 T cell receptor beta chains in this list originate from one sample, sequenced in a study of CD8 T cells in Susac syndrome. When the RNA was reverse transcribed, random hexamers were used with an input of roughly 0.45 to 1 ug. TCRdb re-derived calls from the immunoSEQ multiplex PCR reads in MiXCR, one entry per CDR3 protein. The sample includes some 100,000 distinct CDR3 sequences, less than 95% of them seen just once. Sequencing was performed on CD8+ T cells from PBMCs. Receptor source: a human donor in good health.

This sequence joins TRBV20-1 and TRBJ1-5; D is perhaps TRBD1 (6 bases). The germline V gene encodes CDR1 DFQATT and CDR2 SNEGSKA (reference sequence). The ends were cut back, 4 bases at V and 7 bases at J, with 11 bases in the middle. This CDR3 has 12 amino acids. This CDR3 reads CSAKQGGQPQHF. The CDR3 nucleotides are TGCAGTGCTAAACAGGGCGGCCAGCCCCAGCATTTT.

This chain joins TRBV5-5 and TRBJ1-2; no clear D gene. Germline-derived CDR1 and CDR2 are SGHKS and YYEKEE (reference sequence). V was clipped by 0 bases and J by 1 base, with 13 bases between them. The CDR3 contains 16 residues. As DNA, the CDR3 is TGTGCCAGCAGCTTGGCCGAGCGTGCAGTTAACTATGGCTACACCTTC. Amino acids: CASSLAERAVNYGYTF.

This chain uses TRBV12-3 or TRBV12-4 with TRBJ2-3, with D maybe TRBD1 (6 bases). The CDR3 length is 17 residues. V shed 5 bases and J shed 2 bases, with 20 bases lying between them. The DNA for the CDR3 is TGTGCCAGCAGTGCAAGCCGGGACATCGTTACCACAGATACGCAGTATTTT. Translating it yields CASSASRDIVTTDTQYF.

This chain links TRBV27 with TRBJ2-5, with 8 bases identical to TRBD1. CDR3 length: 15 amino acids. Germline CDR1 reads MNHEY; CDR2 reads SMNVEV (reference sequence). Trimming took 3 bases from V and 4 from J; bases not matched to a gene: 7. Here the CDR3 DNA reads TGTGCCAGCAGTTTTGGTCAGGGGGCAGGAGAGACCCAGTACTTC. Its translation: CASSFGQGAGETQYF.

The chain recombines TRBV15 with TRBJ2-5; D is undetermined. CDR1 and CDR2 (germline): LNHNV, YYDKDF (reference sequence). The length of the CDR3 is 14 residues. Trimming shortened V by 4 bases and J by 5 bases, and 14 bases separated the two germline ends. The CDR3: CATSIRARRETQYF. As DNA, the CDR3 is TGTGCCACCAGCATCCGAGCCAGGCGGGAGACCCAGTACTTC.

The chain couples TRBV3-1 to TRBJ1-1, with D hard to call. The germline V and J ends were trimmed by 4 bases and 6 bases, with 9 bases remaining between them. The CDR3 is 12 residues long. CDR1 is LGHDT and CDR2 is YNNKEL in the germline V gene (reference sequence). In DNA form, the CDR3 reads TGTGCCAGCAGCCCAATGGGGTCTGAAGCTTTCTTT. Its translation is CASSPMGSEAFF.

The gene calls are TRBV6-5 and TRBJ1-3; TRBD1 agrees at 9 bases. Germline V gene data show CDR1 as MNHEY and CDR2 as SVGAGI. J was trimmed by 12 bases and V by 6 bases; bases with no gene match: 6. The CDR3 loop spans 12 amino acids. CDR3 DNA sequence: TGTGCCAGCAGACAGGGGGCGGCTGACATATATTTT. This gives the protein CASRQGAADIYF.

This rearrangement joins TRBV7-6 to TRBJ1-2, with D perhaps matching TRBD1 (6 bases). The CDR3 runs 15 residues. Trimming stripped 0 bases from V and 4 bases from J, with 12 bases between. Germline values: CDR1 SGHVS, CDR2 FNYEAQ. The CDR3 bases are TGTGCCAGCAGCTTAGCGCCCCAGGGGACCTATGGCTACACCTTC. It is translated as CASSLAPQGTYGYTF.

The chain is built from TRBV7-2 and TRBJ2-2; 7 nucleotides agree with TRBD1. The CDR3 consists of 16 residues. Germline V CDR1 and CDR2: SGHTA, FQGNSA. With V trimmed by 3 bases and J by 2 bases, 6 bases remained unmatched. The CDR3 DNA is TGTGCCAGCAGCTTTGGGACAGTGAGAAACACCGGGGAGCTGTTTTTT. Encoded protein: CASSFGTVRNTGELFF. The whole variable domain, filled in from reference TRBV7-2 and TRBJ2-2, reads GAGVSQSPSNKVTEKGKDVELRCDPISGHTALYWYRQSLGQGLEFLIYFQGNSAPDKSGLPSDRFSAERTGGSVSTLTIQRTQQEDSAVYLCASSFGTVRNTGELFFGEGSRLTVL.

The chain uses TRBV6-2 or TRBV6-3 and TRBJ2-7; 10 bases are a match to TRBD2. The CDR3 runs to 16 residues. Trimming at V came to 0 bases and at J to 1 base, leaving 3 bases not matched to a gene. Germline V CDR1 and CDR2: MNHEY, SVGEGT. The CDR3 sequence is CASSYSRTSGSYEQYF. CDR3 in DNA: TGTGCCAGCAGTTACTCGAGGACTAGCGGTTCCTACGAGCAGTACTTC.

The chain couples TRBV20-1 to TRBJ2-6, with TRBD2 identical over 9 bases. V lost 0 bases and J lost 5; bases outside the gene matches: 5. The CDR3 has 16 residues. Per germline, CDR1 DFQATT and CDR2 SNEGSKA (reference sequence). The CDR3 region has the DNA TGCAGTGCTAGAGATTTGGCGGGGGGGAGGGCCAACGTCCTGACTTTC. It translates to CSARDLAGGRANVLTF.

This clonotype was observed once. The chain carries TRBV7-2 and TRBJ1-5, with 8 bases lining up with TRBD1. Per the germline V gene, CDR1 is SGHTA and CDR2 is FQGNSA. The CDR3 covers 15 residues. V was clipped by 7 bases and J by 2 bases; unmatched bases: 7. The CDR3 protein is CASTGQGWGNQPQHF. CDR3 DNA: TGTGCCAGCACAGGACAGGGTTGGGGCAATCAGCCCCAGCATTTT.